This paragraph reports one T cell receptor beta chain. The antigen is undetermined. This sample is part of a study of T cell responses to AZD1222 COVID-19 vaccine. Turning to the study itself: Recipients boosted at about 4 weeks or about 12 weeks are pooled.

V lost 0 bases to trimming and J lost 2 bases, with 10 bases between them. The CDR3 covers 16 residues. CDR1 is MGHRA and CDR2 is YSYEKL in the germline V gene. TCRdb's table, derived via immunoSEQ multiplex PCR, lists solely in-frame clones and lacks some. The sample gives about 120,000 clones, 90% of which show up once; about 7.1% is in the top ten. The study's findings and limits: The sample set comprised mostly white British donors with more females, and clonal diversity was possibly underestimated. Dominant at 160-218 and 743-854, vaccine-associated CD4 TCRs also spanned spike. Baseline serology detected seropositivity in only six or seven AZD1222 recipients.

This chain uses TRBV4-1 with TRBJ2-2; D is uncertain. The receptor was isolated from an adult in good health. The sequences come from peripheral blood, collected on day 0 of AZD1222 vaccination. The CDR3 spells CASSQDMWANTGELFF. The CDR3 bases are TGCGCCAGCAGCCAAGATATGTGGGCCAACACCGGGGAGCTGTTTTTT.